This entry lists 13 T cell receptor beta chains sequenced from one sample in a study of T-cell memory formation after mild COVID-19. TCRdb analysed the 5' RACE reads with MiXCR anew, one entry per CDR3 protein. There are 80,000 to 95,000 distinct CDR3 sequences in the sample; around 25% occur only once, and over 40% lies in the top ten. The sample taken for sequencing was PBMCs or a T cell subset sorted from them (not recorded which). All receptors come from a man between 18 and 35 years old who had mild COVID-19 (a few samples of this study predate the infection). Cell type and time point are not known.

This rearrangement joins TRBV24-1 to TRBJ2-5; 7 nucleotides match TRBD2. This CDR3 has 15 amino acids. The germline CDR1 and CDR2 sequences are KGHDR and SFDVKD. V was pared by 5 bases and J by 2 bases, with 7 bases of the junction left unmatched. CDR3 nucleotides: TGTGCCACCAGTGTAGGGCTAGCGGTTCAAGAGACCCAGTACTTC. It yields the protein CATSVGLAVQETQYF.

This chain uses TRBV9 with TRBJ2-3; 10 positions agree with TRBD1. The V gene's germline CDR1 is SGDLS and CDR2 YYNGEE. V lost 3 bases to trimming and J lost 6 bases; unmatched junction nucleotides: 13. The CDR3 loop spans 17 amino acids. The CDR3 nucleotides read TGTGCCAGCAGCGACTGGGACAGGGGAGGTCCAACCGATACGCAGTATTTT. Encoded protein: CASSDWDRGGPTDTQYF.

The chain carries TRBV12-3 or TRBV12-4 and TRBJ2-5; TRBD2 matches 7 bases. The J segment lost 7 bases and the V segment lost 5 bases, leaving 10 bases of the junction unmatched. The CDR3 sequence is 14 residues long. The CDR3 sequence: CASSPSEIAGTQYF. For the CDR3, the DNA is TGTGCCAGCAGTCCGTCGGAGATAGCGGGGACCCAGTACTTC.

The chain recombines TRBV11-2 with TRBJ2-1; TRBD1 is a possible D gene (6 bases). With 3 bases removed from V and 7 bases from J, the gap between germline ends came to 10 bases. CDR1 is SGHAT and CDR2 is FQNNGV in the germline V gene. The CDR3 covers 13 residues. In nucleotides, the CDR3 is TGTGCCAGCAGCTTCCCCGGACAGAATGAGCAGTTCTTC. It translates to CASSFPGQNEQFF.

The chain carries TRBV7-8 and TRBJ2-7; 7 positions agree with TRBD1. The J segment lost 3 bases and the V segment lost 5 bases, leaving 4 bases of the junction unmatched. CDR1 and CDR2 (germline): SGHVS, FQNEAQ. The CDR3 consists of 13 residues. The CDR3 coding sequence is TGTGCCAGCAGCCCCCGGACAGGCTACGAGCAGTACGTC. Its protein is CASSPRTGYEQYV.

The chain employs TRBV7-9 and TRBJ2-1; D is uncertain. Germline values: CDR1 SEHNR, CDR2 FQNEAQ (reference sequence). This CDR3 is 11 amino acids long. With 9 bases removed from V and 8 bases from J, the gap between germline ends came to 11 bases. CDR3 sequence: CASTLLDEQFF. As DNA, the CDR3 is TGTGCCAGTACTCTATTGGATGAGCAGTTCTTC.

The chain uses TRBV4-3 and TRBJ1-5; D is perhaps TRBD1 (6 bases). The germline V gene encodes CDR1 LGHNA and CDR2 YSLEER. The V and J ends lost 1 base and 0 bases respectively, with 13 bases between them. The CDR3 loop spans 17 amino acids. DNA for the CDR3: TGCGCCAGCAGCCAAGGTGCAGGGGCGTATAGCAATCAGCCCCAGCATTTT. It is translated as CASSQGAGAYSNQPQHF.

The J gene is TRBJ1-5, the V gene TRBV4-1; D perhaps matches TRBD1 (6 bases). CDR1 is MGHRA, CDR2 YSYEKL, per germline. This CDR3 spans 14 amino acids. Trimming took 3 bases from V and 9 from J, leaving 15 bases between them. The CDR3 DNA reads as TGCGCCAGCAGCCACGGGACACTTGGGTGGCCCCAGCATTTT. It codes for CASSHGTLGWPQHF.

The chain uses TRBV5-4 and TRBJ2-5; tentative D call: TRBD2 (7 bases). Germline V gene data show CDR1 as SGHNT and CDR2 as YYREEE (reference sequence). The CDR3 is 15 residues long. Deletions cut 4 bases from V and 2 bases from J, with 15 bases between. In DNA, the CDR3 is TGTGCCAGCAGCCTACAGGGACTAACGCAAGAGACCCAGTACTTC. Translation gives CASSLQGLTQETQYF.

The V gene is TRBV4-1, the J gene TRBJ1-2; D unclear. V gave up 3 bases and J gave up 6 bases, with 8 bases separating them. Germline CDR1 reads MGHRA; CDR2 reads YSYEKL. The CDR3 loop spans 12 amino acids. The CDR3 sequence: CASSQGMDGYTF. CDR3 bases: TGCGCCAGCAGCCAGGGTATGGATGGCTACACCTTC.

The rearrangement uses TRBV20-1 and TRBJ2-1; D may be TRBD1 or TRBD2 (8 bases each). There are 18 residues in the CDR3. CDR1 is DFQATT, CDR2 SNEGSKA, per germline (reference sequence). Trimming took 1 base from V and 7 from J, leaving 26 bases between them. CDR3 amino acids: CSARVAGGSAGAGNEQFF. The CDR3 DNA follows: TGCAGTGCTAGAGTTGCAGGGGGCTCAGCGGGAGCTGGGAATGAGCAGTTCTTC.

V gene TRBV4-1 combines with J gene TRBJ2-3, with D perhaps matching TRBD1 (6 bases). The CDR3 has 15 residues. Trimming pared 0 bases from V and 3 bases from J, leaving 10 bases between. CDR1 and CDR2 from the germline V gene are MGHRA and YSYEKL. CDR3 DNA sequence: TGCGCCAGCAGCCAAGACGGCAGGGGAACAGATACGCAGTATTTT. Residues: CASSQDGRGTDTQYF.

This chain connects TRBV9 to TRBJ2-7, with D possibly TRBD2 on 5 matching bases. Trimming pared 3 bases from V and 2 bases from J, leaving 12 bases between. Germline CDR1 is SGDLS and CDR2 is YYNGEE. The CDR3 covers 14 residues. The DNA for the CDR3 is TGTGCCAGCAGCGCCGTAGCGTGGCCCTACGAGCAGTACTTC. Translating it yields CASSAVAWPYEQYF.